This paragraph reports one TCR beta chain. These data are taken from a study of technical replicates of blood from a few donors. Repertoires were generated with immunoSEQ multiplex PCR, while TCRdb's copy carries only in-frame clones and drops some. The sample holds tens of thousands of clones; 90% to 95% are singletons and the top ten take 0.35% to 0.4%. The J segment lost 10 bases and the V segment lost 2 bases, leaving 8 bases of the junction unmatched. Germline CDR1 reads SGHTS; CDR2 reads YDEGEE. This CDR3 is built from 15 residues. The sequencing sample was made of T cells isolated from PBMCs. The rearrangement uses TRBV5-8 and TRBJ2-1; 11 nucleotides match TRBD2. This sequence was found in a human donor in good health. CDR3 protein: CASSFGTSGNLEQFF. The CDR3 region has the DNA TGTGCCAGCAGCTTCGGGACTAGCGGTAACCTGGAGCAGTTCTTC. The full variable domain, completed using reference TRBV5-8 and TRBJ2-1, is EAGVTQSPTHLIKTRGQQATLRCSPISGHTSVYWYQQALGLGLQFLLWYDEGEERNRGNFPPRFSGRQFPNYSSELNVNALELEDSALYLCASSFGTSGNLEQFFGPGTRLTVL.